This T cell receptor beta chain was observed in a study of blood T cell repertoires in COVID-19. Study-wide background: Samples representing acute and convalescent COVID-19 were sourced from the United States, Italy and Spain.

Per the original methods: The authors estimated nucleated cell counts from reference gene primer amplification. Generated by immunoSEQ multiplex PCR, the TCRdb table keeps only in-frame clones and is missing some. For V, J and clone size, that table is used; D and trimming come from the DNA. The sample has about 210,000 clones; around 89% are singletons. Individuals drawn from some 25 US areas were roughly 18 to 95 years old. Cohorts were based on clinical histories the participants reported. This CDR3 is 15 amino acids long. Trimming took off 0 bases at V and 4 bases at J, with 12 bases between the two ends. In germline, CDR1 is LNHDA, CDR2 SQIVND (reference sequence).

The clonotype was recovered from a woman between 18 and 29 years old who had recovered from COVID-19. The sequenced sample consisted of PBMCs or T cells enriched from blood (not recorded which). V is TRBV19 and J is TRBJ1-1; D possibly corresponds to TRBD1 (6 bases). CDR3 DNA: TGTGCCAGTAGTATAGATTCAGGGGAGGGCACTGAAGCTTTCTTT. The encoded protein is CASSIDSGEGTEAFF.